These 5 T cell receptor beta chains originate from one sample sequenced in a study of blood T cell repertoires in COVID-19. Assay: immunoSEQ multiplex PCR; the TCRdb copy retains only in-frame clones and omits some. The table has 55,000 to 75,000 clones, 82% seen once; the top ten hold roughly a sixth. The sequencing sample was made of peripheral blood. The receptors were gathered from a man of 80 years or more with active COVID-19.

The V gene is TRBV9, the J gene TRBJ1-4, with 8 bases matching TRBD1. Germline CDR1 is SGDLS and CDR2 is YYNGEE. Germline trimming cut 3 bases from V and 5 bases from J; bases unmatched to any gene: 6. CDR3 length equals 15 residues. This CDR3 is CASSATGGGNEKLFF. The CDR3 DNA follows: TGTGCCAGCAGCGCCACAGGGGGTGGCAATGAAAAACTGTTTTTT. Combining the CDR3 with reference TRBV9 and TRBJ1-4 gives the whole variable domain DSGVTQTPKHLITATGQRVTLRCSPRSGDLSVYWYQQSLDQGLQFLIQYYNGEERAKGNILERFSAQQFPDLHSELNLSSLELGDSALYFCASSATGGGNEKLFFGSGTQLSVL.

The rearrangement uses TRBV19 and TRBJ1-1; maybe TRBD1 (5 bases). The CDR3 consists of 17 residues. CDR1 and CDR2 (germline): LNHDA, SQIVND (reference sequence). With 0 bases removed from V and 2 bases from J, the gap between germline ends came to 16 bases. The CDR3: CASSIDAVGGINTEAFF. CDR3 DNA: TGTGCCAGTAGTATAGATGCTGTCGGGGGGATAAACACTGAAGCTTTCTTT.

The chain combines TRBV19 with TRBJ2-1; 8 bases are shared with TRBD2. The CDR3 runs 15 residues. Looked up from germline, CDR1 is LNHDA and CDR2 is SQIVND (reference sequence). After removal of 5 bases from V and 6 bases from J, the junction contained 9 bases not matched to a gene. The DNA of the CDR3 is TGTGCCAGTAGTTCCCTCGGGGGGGCGATCAATGAGCAGTTCTTC. It translates to CASSSLGGAINEQFF.

V is TRBV6-5 and J is TRBJ2-6; 7 bases map to TRBD1. CDR1 MNHEY and CDR2 SVGAGI come from the germline V gene. Unmatched junction bases numbered 3, after V lost 6 bases and J lost 1 base. The CDR3 totals 15 residues. CDR3 nucleotide sequence: TGTGCCAGCAGGGGGGACAGTTCTGGGGCCAACGTCCTGACTTTC. Its translation is CASRGDSSGANVLTF.

This clone was recorded once. This chain links TRBV6-4 with TRBJ2-3, with 8 nucleotides matching TRBD1. Germline trimming cut 0 bases from V and 4 bases from J; bases unmatched to any gene: 3. The germline V gene has CDR1 MRHNA and CDR2 SNTAGT. There are 15 residues in the CDR3. CDR3 coding DNA: TGTGCCAGCAGTGACTCGGAACAGGGGGCAGATACGCAGTATTTT. It specifies CASSDSEQGADTQYF.